This T cell receptor (beta chain) appears in the sequencing data of a study of regulatory T cells in long-lasting Graves disease. Study observations and caveats: Persistent disease samples used TRBV28, TRBJ1-2 and TRBJ2-5 preferentially.

Remarks on this clonotype: The antigen remains unidentified.

Time point described: persistent/refractory GD, antithyroid drugs over 5 years with positive TRAb. PBMCs were the source of the RNA used for TCR sequencing. The authors built TCR beta libraries using iRepertoire HTBI primers and Arm-PCR of CDR3 regions. Each CDR3 protein is one row after TCRdb ran MiXCR on the multiplex PCR reads. Among about 470,000 distinct CDR3 sequences listed, 20% to 25% were seen once. This CDR3 is 15 amino acids long. Germline CDR1 and CDR2: MNHEY and SMNVEV (reference sequence). Trimming shortened V by 10 bases and J by 6 bases, and 19 bases separated the two germline ends. The rearrangement uses TRBV27 and TRBJ1-6; tentatively, D is TRBD1 (6 bases). This TCR came from a female donor with Graves disease. Sequencing was performed on peripheral blood mononuclear cells (PBMCs), taken when the disease was refractory, from a patient treated with antithyroid drugs. The CDR3 region is CATKPSGGRNSPLHF. In DNA, the CDR3 is TGTGCCACCAAGCCCTCGGGGGGGCGTAATTCACCCCTCCACTTT.